This TCR beta chain was retrieved from a study of shared clonotypes between healthy human individuals. Germline CDR1 and CDR2: SGHRS and YFSETQ. Trimming left V 5 bases short and J 3 bases short, with 24 bases between. The CDR3 has 17 residues. Some clones are missing from TCRdb's copy, which holds only in-frame ones; the method was immunoSEQ multiplex PCR. Among about 230,000 clones listed, 60% to 80% were seen once. Nashville, Tennessee was home to all donors, each a Caucasian adult. CD4+ cells underwent separation, giving CD45RA+ naive and CD45RA-negative memory subsets. Study-wide points: Donors were few, which limited the genetic and exposure-history diversity represented. Sampling covered nothing but blood. Tissue TCR repertoires likely differ from those found in blood.

About this clone itself: What it binds is unknown.

Material for sequencing was memory CD4+ T cells sorted from blood. Subset described: CD45RA-negative fraction. The sequence derives from a young man in good health. The chain uses TRBV5-1 and TRBJ2-7; tentatively, D is TRBD1 (7 bases). This CDR3 is CASRRHLETGRDYEQYF. Here the CDR3 DNA reads TGCGCCAGCAGACGCCACCTAGAGACAGGGCGGGACTACGAGCAGTACTTC.